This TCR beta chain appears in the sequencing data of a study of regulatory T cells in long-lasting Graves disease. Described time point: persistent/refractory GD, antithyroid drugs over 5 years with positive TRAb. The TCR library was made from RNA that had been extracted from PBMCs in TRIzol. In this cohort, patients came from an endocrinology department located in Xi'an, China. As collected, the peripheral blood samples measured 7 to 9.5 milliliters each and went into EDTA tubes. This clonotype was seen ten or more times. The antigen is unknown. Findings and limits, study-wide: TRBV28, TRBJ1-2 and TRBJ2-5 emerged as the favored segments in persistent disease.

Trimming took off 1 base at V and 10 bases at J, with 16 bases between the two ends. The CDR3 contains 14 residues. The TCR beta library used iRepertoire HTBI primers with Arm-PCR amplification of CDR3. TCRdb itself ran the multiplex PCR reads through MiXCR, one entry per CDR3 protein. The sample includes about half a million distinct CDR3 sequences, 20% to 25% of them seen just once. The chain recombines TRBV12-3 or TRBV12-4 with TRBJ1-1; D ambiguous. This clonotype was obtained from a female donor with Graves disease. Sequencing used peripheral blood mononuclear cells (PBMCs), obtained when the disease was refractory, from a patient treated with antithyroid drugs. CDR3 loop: CASSLVQGRSGAFF. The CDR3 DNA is TGTGCCAGCAGTTTAGTACAAGGACGGAGTGGAGCTTTCTTT.